This T cell receptor (beta chain) was captured by sequencing in a study of T cells in Graves' hyperthyroidism and ophthalmopathy. The investigators amplified TCR beta CDR3 regions from RNA transcripts. The HTBI primer set served for first-round RT-PCR of the TCR CDR3. TCRdb fed the multiplex PCR reads into MiXCR, producing one record per CDR3 protein. The data hold approximately 600,000 distinct CDR3 sequences, with 20% to 25% observed a single time. Findings of the study overall: Appearing also in blood were most of the thyroid clonotypes expanded above 0.001.

Germline CDR1 is ENHRY and CDR2 is SYGVKD. The CDR3 sequence is 14 residues long. V lost 1 base, J lost 2 bases, and 8 bases lay in between. This clonotype was seen repeatedly, ten times or more. The antigen is not known. Clinicians diagnosed patients from clinical symptoms, serum thyroxine and TRAb, thyroid ultrasound and orbital computed tomography. The rearrangement joins TRBV10-3 to TRBJ1-2; tentative D call: TRBD1 (6 bases). This TCR came from a young man with Graves' ophthalmopathy. The sample was blood. The CDR3 here is CAISEFQGNYGYTF. The CDR3 DNA is TGTGCCATCAGTGAGTTCCAGGGGAACTATGGCTACACCTTC.